The 14 T cell receptor beta chains listed next were all sequenced from one sample in a study of response to subunit inactivated influenza vaccine. TCRdb called the RT-PCR reads again in MiXCR, with one record for every CDR3 protein. The sample includes around 500,000 distinct CDR3 sequences, roughly 9.7% of them seen just once. The source material was PBMCs from blood, sampled 45 days after vaccination. These TCRs come from a middle-aged man who received an inactivated influenza vaccine.

This clonotype occurred many times. The chain has TRBV12-3 or TRBV12-4 and TRBJ2-1; D is perhaps TRBD2 (5 bases). Trimming removed 7 bases from V and 4 bases from J, with 11 bases in between. The CDR3 runs to 13 residues. The CDR3 reads CASTREGYNEQFF. DNA of the CDR3: TGTGCCAGCACTCGAGAGGGATACAATGAGCAGTTCTTC.

Only a few counts were recorded for this clonotype. The chain has TRBV15 and TRBJ2-7; 8 positions match TRBD1. Germline V gene data show CDR1 as LNHNV and CDR2 as YYDKDF (reference sequence). With 5 bases clipped from V and 3 bases from J, the junction kept 6 bases outside the gene matches. This CDR3 contains 14 residues. CDR3 in DNA: TGTGCCACCAGCTCCCGGACAGGGAGCTACGAGCAGTACTTC. Its translation is CATSSRTGSYEQYF.

This clonotype was recorded a few times. V usage is TRBV5-6 and J usage is TRBJ1-2, with 8 nucleotides matching TRBD1. The CDR3 runs 14 residues. V lost 4 bases to trimming and J lost 4 bases; unmatched junction nucleotides: 6. Germline V gives CDR1 SGHDT, CDR2 YYEEEE. The CDR3 protein is CASSTYDRGYGYTF. The DNA of the CDR3 is TGTGCCAGCAGCACTTACGACAGGGGCTATGGCTACACCTTC.

At least ten counts were recorded for this clonotype. The CDR3 loop is CSAETTGSYEQYF. The CDR3 DNA reads TGCAGTGCCGAGACGACAGGATCCTACGAGCAGTACTTC. This chain joins TRBV20-1 and TRBJ2-7, with a possible D match to TRBD1 (6 bases). This CDR3 region has 13 residues. V gave up 6 bases and J gave up 1 base, with 13 bases separating them. Germline CDR1 is DFQATT and CDR2 is SNEGSKA (reference sequence).

V is TRBV28 and J is TRBJ1-1, with no clear D. Germline lookup yields CDR1 MDHEN and CDR2 SYDVKM. The CDR3 has 12 amino acids. Trimming stripped 3 bases from V and 7 bases from J, with 9 bases between. The CDR3 coding sequence is TGTGCCAGCAGTTTGTTAGGAGGTGAAGCTTTCTTT. Translating gives CASSLLGGEAFF.

This clonotype showed up many times. The junction does not match germline at one end; this may be a read error. This chain joins TRBV12-3 or TRBV12-4 and TRBJ2-1, with a tentative D call TRBD2 (7 bases). This CDR3 is 11 amino acids long. This CDR3 is CASHGGGGKLF. The CDR3 coding sequence is TGTGCCAGCCATGGAGGGGGAGGGAAGCTCTTC.

This chain joins TRBV7-8 and TRBJ1-2; 11 positions match TRBD1. Germline V gene lookup returns CDR1 SGHVS and CDR2 FQNEAQ. V shed 5 bases and J 4 bases; nucleotides not matched to a gene: 9. This CDR3 region has 16 residues. The DNA for the CDR3 is TGTGCCAGCAGCGCTAGGACAGGGGGCTTTCTCTATGGCTACACCTTC. It translates to CASSARTGGFLYGYTF.

This clonotype came up a few times. The V call is TRBV28, the J call TRBJ1-5; unclear D gene. Germline V gene data show CDR1 as MDHEN and CDR2 as SYDVKM. V gave up 6 bases and J gave up 0 bases, with 15 bases separating them. The CDR3 runs 16 residues. CDR3 protein: CASSLPAYGSNQPQHF. CDR3 in DNA: TGTGCCAGCAGCCTACCTGCATACGGTAGCAATCAGCCCCAGCATTTT.

This clonotype was seen ten or more times. CDR3 bases: TGTGCCAGCAGAGATACTGGGAACACTGAAGCTTTCTTT. Translation gives CASRDTGNTEAFF. This rearrangement joins TRBV6-1 to TRBJ1-1; D uncertain. Trimming shortened V by 6 bases and J by 1 base, and 9 bases separated the two germline ends. The CDR3 runs to 13 residues. Looked up from germline, CDR1 is MNHNS and CDR2 is SASEGT.

This sequence joins TRBV5-1 and TRBJ2-4; 8 bases map to TRBD1. This CDR3 spans 17 amino acids. Trimming took 3 bases from V and 0 from J; bases not matched to a gene: 8. The V gene's germline CDR1 is SGHRS and CDR2 YFSETQ. Here the CDR3 DNA reads TGCGCCAGCAGCTCCGTTGCAGGGGGCGGAGCCAAAAACATTCAGTACTTC. Protein product: CASSSVAGGGAKNIQYF.

The V and J genes are TRBV24-1 and TRBJ2-1; D tentatively fits TRBD1 or TRBD2 (5 bases each). Germline loops: CDR1 KGHDR, CDR2 SFDVKD. The CDR3 sequence is 16 residues long. With 5 bases removed from V and 4 bases from J, the gap between germline ends came to 17 bases. The CDR3 DNA follows: TGTGCCACCAGTGGTGGATGGGGACCTGGATACAATGAGCAGTTCTTC. Encoded protein: CATSGGWGPGYNEQFF.

The sample holds many counts of this clonotype. This rearrangement joins TRBV7-2 to TRBJ2-3; 8 positions match TRBD2. The V gene end was trimmed by 4 bases and the J gene end by 0 bases; junction bases not matched to a gene: 3. This CDR3 is built from 15 residues. Germline-derived CDR1 and CDR2 are SGHTA and FQGNSA. The CDR3 reads CASSSSGLSTDTQYF. The CDR3 DNA follows: TGTGCCAGCAGCTCTAGCGGGTTAAGCACAGATACGCAGTATTTT.

The chain uses TRBV9 and TRBJ2-7; 8 nucleotides line up with TRBD2. Trimming removed 3 bases from V and 4 bases from J; junction bases left unmatched: 12. The CDR3 spans 16 residues. CDR1 is SGDLS, CDR2 YYNGEE, per germline. This CDR3 is CASSAGIGRGGYEQYF. As DNA, the CDR3 is TGTGCCAGCAGCGCAGGGATAGGGCGCGGGGGGTACGAGCAGTACTTC. The full variable domain, completed using reference TRBV9 and TRBJ2-7, is DSGVTQTPKHLITATGQRVTLRCSPRSGDLSVYWYQQSLDQGLQFLIQYYNGEERAKGNILERFSAQQFPDLHSELNLSSLELGDSALYFCASSAGIGRGGYEQYFGPGTRLTVT.

This clonotype was detected ten times or more. This rearrangement joins TRBV6-5 to TRBJ1-2, with D uncertain. Trimming shortened V by 2 bases and J by 8 bases, and 12 bases separated the two germline ends. Germline CDR1 and CDR2: MNHEY and SVGAGI. The CDR3 is made up of 13 amino acids. The CDR3 DNA reads as TGTGCCAGCAGTTACCAGACGTACTCAGGCTACACCTTC. This encodes CASSYQTYSGYTF.